The 5 T cell receptor beta chains in this list originate from one sample, sequenced in a study of shared clonotypes between healthy human individuals. Clones were read by immunoSEQ multiplex PCR, and TCRdb kept only the in-frame ones, dropping some. The sample shows about 2.1 million clones, 93% of them seen only once. CD8 cells classed as naive were CD45RO-negative and positively selected for CCR7, excluding terminally differentiated effector memory CD45RA+ cells. Sequenced input: naive CD8+ T cells from PBMCs. The receptors were gathered from a young man in good health. Some clones in this sample may be carry-over from other donors' samples.

The rearrangement links TRBV5-5 to TRBJ2-5, with TRBD2 identical over 9 bases. J gave up 7 bases and V 1 base, and 5 bases lay outside the gene matches. Germline V gives CDR1 SGHKS, CDR2 YYEKEE (reference sequence). The CDR3 sequence is 14 residues long. CDR3 loop: CASSLRLADRTQYF. DNA for the CDR3: TGTGCCAGCAGCTTGAGACTAGCGGACAGGACCCAGTACTTC.

V gene TRBV13 combines with J gene TRBJ2-7; 7 bases agree with TRBD2. There are 17 residues in the CDR3. CDR1 PRHDT and CDR2 FYEKMQ come from the germline V gene (reference sequence). J was trimmed by 0 bases and V by 4 bases; bases with no gene match: 12. CDR3 nucleotide sequence: TGTGCCAGCAGCTACACCACAGCGGGAAGGAGCTCCTACGAGCAGTACTTC. This gives the protein CASSYTTAGRSSYEQYF.

With respect to this clone: It may be a read error: a sequence one base away is much more abundant. This rearrangement joins TRBV13 to TRBJ1-2; 8 bases agree with TRBD1. Trimming removed 4 bases from V and 7 bases from J; junction bases left unmatched: 5. The CDR3 sequence is 13 residues long. In germline, CDR1 is PRHDT, CDR2 FYEKMQ (reference sequence). CDR3 sequence: CASSSPGGPGYTF. Written as DNA, the CDR3 is TGTGCCAGCAGCTCCCCAGGGGGCCCTGGCTACACCTTC.

The rearrangement links TRBV6-1 to TRBJ1-5; 8 bases line up with TRBD1. The CDR3 covers 12 residues. Germline V gene lookup returns CDR1 MNHNS and CDR2 SASEGT. With V trimmed by 10 bases and J by 8 bases, 7 bases remained unmatched. The CDR3 sequence is CATGQGGEPQHF. DNA for the CDR3: TGTGCCACCGGACAGGGAGGGGAGCCCCAGCATTTT.

The genes are TRBV11-2 and TRBJ2-7, with TRBD2 identical over 9 bases. Per germline, CDR1 SGHAT and CDR2 FQNNGV. The CDR3 runs 15 residues. Trimming cost V 3 bases and J 2 bases; bases outside gene matches: 5. The CDR3 spells CASSLGLAIPYEQYF. The CDR3, as DNA: TGTGCCAGCAGCTTGGGACTAGCCATACCCTACGAGCAGTACTTC.